This T cell receptor beta chain is drawn from a study of blood T cell repertoires in COVID-19. Produced via immunoSEQ multiplex PCR; TCRdb's table is partial and in-frame only. Counted here are a few hundred thousand clones, 80% to 90% occurring once; the ten biggest clones make up less than 3%. Germline loops: CDR1 SGHRS, CDR2 YFSETQ. V lost 4 bases, J lost 5 bases, and 12 bases lay in between. There are 13 residues in the CDR3. The source material was peripheral blood. This TCR derives from a woman younger than 45 with active or convalescent COVID-19. The chain uses TRBV5-1 and TRBJ1-2; D is possibly TRBD1 (6 bases). The CDR3 here is CASSPQGPYGYTF. CDR3 in DNA: TGCGCCAGCAGCCCCCAGGGGCCTTATGGCTACACCTTC.